This TCR beta chain was observed in a study of blood T cell repertoires in COVID-19. Study context: Sites across the United States, Italy and Spain contributed samples from acute and convalescent COVID-19.

Patients at the Seattle site were enrolled during active infection and followed longitudinally. In the original workflow: Quantification of nucleated cells was approximated via reference gene primer amplification. The table came from immunoSEQ multiplex PCR; TCRdb's copy has only in-frame clones and leaves some out. V, J and clone size derive from that table, while D and trimming were established from the DNA sequence. The repertoire holds 350,000 to 450,000 clones, with about 90% as singletons. The junction had 13 bases not matched to a gene; V was cut back by 5 bases and J by 4 bases. This CDR3 is built from 16 residues. CDR1 is PRHDT and CDR2 is FYEKMQ in the germline V gene (reference sequence).

The rearrangement joins TRBV13 to TRBJ1-2, with 7 nucleotides matching TRBD1. This receptor was identified in a woman in her sixties or seventies with COVID-19, enrolled during active disease. The sequenced sample consisted of peripheral blood. CDR3 DNA sequence: TGTGCCAGCAGCCCGAGGGGAAACAGGGGAAGCTATGGCTACACCTTC. Translation gives CASSPRGNRGSYGYTF. The variable domain in full, with the rest retrieved from reference TRBV13 and TRBJ1-2, is AAGVIQSPRHLIKEKRETATLKCYPIPRHDTVYWYQQGPGQDPQFLISFYEKMQSDKGSIPDRFSAQQFSDYHSELNMSSLELGDSALYFCASSPRGNRGSYGYTFGSGTRLTVV.